Each of the 8 T cell receptor beta chains below was sequenced from the same sample in a study of shared clonotypes between healthy human individuals. Here immunoSEQ multiplex PCR was the method, and the copy in TCRdb shows in-frame clones only, minus some. This table has roughly 2.1 million clones, under 95% appearing once. Cells designated naive CD8 were CD45RO-negative and were positively selected for CCR7, with terminally differentiated effector memory CD45RA+ cells excluded. Source material: naive CD8+ T cells from PBMCs. These TCRs come from a man younger than 30 in good health. Some clones in this sample may be carry-over from other donors' samples.

The chain links TRBV11-2 to TRBJ2-7, with TRBD1 matching 8 bases. CDR1 is SGHAT and CDR2 is FQNNGV in the germline V gene. This CDR3 region has 15 residues. After removal of 5 bases from V and 2 bases from J, the junction contained 8 bases not matched to a gene. CDR3 sequence reads: CASSIGQGITYEQYF. The CDR3 coding sequence is TGTGCCAGCAGCATTGGACAGGGCATCACCTACGAGCAGTACTTC. Using reference TRBV11-2 and TRBJ2-7 for the parts outside the CDR3, the full variable domain is EAGVAQSPRYKIIEKRQSVAFWCNPISGHATLYWYQQILGQGPKLLIQFQNNGVVDDSQLPKDRFSAERLKGVDSTLKIQPAKLEDSAVYLCASSIGQGITYEQYFGPGTRLTVT.

The chain has TRBV7-9 and TRBJ1-2; TRBD1 agrees at 7 bases. Trimming at V came to 5 bases and at J to 5 bases, leaving 11 bases not matched to a gene. The CDR3 runs to 15 residues. The germline V gene encodes CDR1 SEHNR and CDR2 FQNEAQ (reference sequence). The CDR3: CASSLTGQRLYGYTF. The CDR3 DNA sequence: TGTGCCAGCAGCCTAACGGGACAGCGTCTTTATGGCTACACCTTC.

The chain recombines TRBV19 with TRBJ2-1; the D call may be TRBD1 or TRBD2 (5 bases each). Between the trimmed V and J ends, which lost 5 bases and 2 bases, there was a span of 13 bases. The CDR3 covers 15 residues. Germline V CDR1 and CDR2: LNHDA, SQIVND (reference sequence). The CDR3 is CASSAGTQPYNEQFF. The CDR3 region has the DNA TGTGCCAGTAGTGCCGGGACCCAGCCCTACAATGAGCAGTTCTTC.

This chain joins TRBV4-1 and TRBJ2-1, with D maybe TRBD2 (5 bases). V dropped 4 bases and J dropped 7 bases, with 11 bases sitting between them. The CDR3 totals 13 residues. Per the germline V gene, CDR1 is MGHRA and CDR2 is YSYEKL. CDR3 DNA sequence: TGCGCCAGCAGCCCAGAGGGTCCTAATGAGCAGTTCTTC. Protein sequence: CASSPEGPNEQFF.

The V and J genes are TRBV11-3 and TRBJ2-3, with D possibly being TRBD2 (6 bases). Germline lookup yields CDR1 SGHNT and CDR2 YENEEA. V was shortened by 8 bases and J by 4 bases, with 13 bases between the two germline ends. The CDR3 spans 13 residues. The CDR3 DNA reads TGTGCCAGCTCGCTTTCGGGGGCAGATACGCAGTATTTT. Translation: CASSLSGADTQYF.

V is TRBV7-9 and J is TRBJ2-7, with 10 bases fitting TRBD1. The germline V gene encodes CDR1 SEHNR and CDR2 FQNEAQ (reference sequence). J gave up 4 bases and V 4 bases, and 10 bases lay outside the gene matches. CDR3 length: 16 residues. This CDR3 is CASSSTGTGARYEQYF. The DNA for the CDR3 is TGTGCCAGCAGCTCCACCGGGACAGGGGCTAGGTACGAGCAGTACTTC.

For this clone: The same CDR3 can be traced to other DNA sequences in this sample. This chain uses TRBV5-4 with TRBJ2-5; no clear D gene. V was trimmed by 0 bases and J by 2 bases, leaving 2 bases between them. The germline V gene has CDR1 SGHNT and CDR2 YYREEE (reference sequence). The CDR3 has 12 residues. The CDR3 loop reads CASSLAQETQYF. CDR3 DNA sequence: TGTGCCAGCAGCTTGGCGCAAGAGACCCAGTACTTC.

V and J are TRBV11-2 and TRBJ2-7, with a weak D call TRBD1 (5 bases). Germline assignment: CDR1 SGHAT and CDR2 FQNNGV. The CDR3 covers 14 residues. Trimming cost V 5 bases and J 4 bases, with 15 bases left between them. The CDR3 nucleotides read TGTGCCAGCAGCCCTGGGGCGCTTTTATACGAGCAGTACTTC. Encoded protein: CASSPGALLYEQYF.